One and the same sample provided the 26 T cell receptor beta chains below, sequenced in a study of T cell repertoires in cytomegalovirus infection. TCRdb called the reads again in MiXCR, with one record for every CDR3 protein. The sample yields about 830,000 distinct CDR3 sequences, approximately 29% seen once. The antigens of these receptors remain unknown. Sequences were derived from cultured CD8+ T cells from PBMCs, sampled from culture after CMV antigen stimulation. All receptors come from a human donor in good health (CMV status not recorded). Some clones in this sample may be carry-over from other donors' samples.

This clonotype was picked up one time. In nucleotides, the CDR3 is TGTGCCAGCAGCTTTACCGGGCAGGCTTACTATGGCTACACCTTC. It specifies CASSFTGQAYYGYTF. This rearrangement joins TRBV27 to TRBJ1-2; no firm D call. V dropped 6 bases and J dropped 3 bases, with 17 bases sitting between them. CDR3 size: 15 residues. Germline V lookup: CDR1 MNHEY, CDR2 SMNVEV (reference sequence).

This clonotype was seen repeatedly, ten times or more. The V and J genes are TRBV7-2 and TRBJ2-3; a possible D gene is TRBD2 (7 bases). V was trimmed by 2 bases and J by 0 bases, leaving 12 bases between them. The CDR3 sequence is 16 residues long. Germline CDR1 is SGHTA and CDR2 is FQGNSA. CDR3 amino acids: CASSLMGGGSTDTQYF. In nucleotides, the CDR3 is TGTGCCAGCAGCTTAATGGGGGGGGGCAGCACAGATACGCAGTATTTT. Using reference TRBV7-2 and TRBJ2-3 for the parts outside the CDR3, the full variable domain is GAGVSQSPSNKVTEKGKDVELRCDPISGHTALYWYRQSLGQGLEFLIYFQGNSAPDKSGLPSDRFSAERTGGSVSTLTIQRTQQEDSAVYLCASSLMGGGSTDTQYFGPGTRLTVL.

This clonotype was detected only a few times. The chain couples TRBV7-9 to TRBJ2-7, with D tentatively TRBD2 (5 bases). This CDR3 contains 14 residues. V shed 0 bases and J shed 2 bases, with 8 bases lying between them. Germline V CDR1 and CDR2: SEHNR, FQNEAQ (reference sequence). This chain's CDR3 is CASSLAGAPYEQYV. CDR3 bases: TGTGCCAGCAGCTTAGCGGGAGCTCCCTACGAGCAGTACGTC.

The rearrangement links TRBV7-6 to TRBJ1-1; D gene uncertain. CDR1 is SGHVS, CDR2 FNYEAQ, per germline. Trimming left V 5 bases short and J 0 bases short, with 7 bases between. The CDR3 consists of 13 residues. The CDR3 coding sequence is TGTGCCAGCAGCGCCGCGTTGAACACTGAAGCTTTCTTT. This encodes CASSAALNTEAFF.

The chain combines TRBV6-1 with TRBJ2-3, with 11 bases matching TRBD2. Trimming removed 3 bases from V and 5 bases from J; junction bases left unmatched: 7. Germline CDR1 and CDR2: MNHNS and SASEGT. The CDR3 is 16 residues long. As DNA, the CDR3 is TGTGCCAGCAGTGACCGACTAGCGGGGAGGTTAGATACGCAGTATTTT. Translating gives CASSDRLAGRLDTQYF.

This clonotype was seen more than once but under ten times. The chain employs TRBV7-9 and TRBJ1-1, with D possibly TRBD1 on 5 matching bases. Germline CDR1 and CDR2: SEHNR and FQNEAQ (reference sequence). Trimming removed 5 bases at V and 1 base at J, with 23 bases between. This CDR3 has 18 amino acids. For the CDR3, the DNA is TGTGCCAGCAGCCCCGCGTCTGGGACCAGCAGGGAGAACACTGAAGCTTTCTTT. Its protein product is CASSPASGTSRENTEAFF.

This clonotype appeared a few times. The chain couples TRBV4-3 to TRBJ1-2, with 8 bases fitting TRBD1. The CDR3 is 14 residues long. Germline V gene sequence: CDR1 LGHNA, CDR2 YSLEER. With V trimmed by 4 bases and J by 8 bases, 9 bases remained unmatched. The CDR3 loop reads CASSRGQETYGYTF. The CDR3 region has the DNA TGCGCCAGCAGCCGGGGACAGGAGACCTACGGCTACACCTTC.

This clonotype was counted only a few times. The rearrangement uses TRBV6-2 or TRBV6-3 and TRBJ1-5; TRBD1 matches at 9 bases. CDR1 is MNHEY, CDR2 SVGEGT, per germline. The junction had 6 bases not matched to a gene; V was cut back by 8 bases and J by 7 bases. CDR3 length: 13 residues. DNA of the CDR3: TGTGCCAGCGCCCAGACAGGGGGGCAGCCCCAGCATTTT. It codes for CASAQTGGQPQHF.

The chain's CDR3 is CASSLEGGWVQYF. The CDR3 nucleotides read TGTGCCAGCAGCTTGGAAGGGGGTTGGGTTCAGTACTTC. The chain combines TRBV7-8 with TRBJ2-4; tentative D call: TRBD1 (6 bases). Deletions cut 3 bases from V and 11 bases from J, with 14 bases between. The CDR3 is made up of 13 amino acids. The germline V gene has CDR1 SGHVS and CDR2 FQNEAQ.

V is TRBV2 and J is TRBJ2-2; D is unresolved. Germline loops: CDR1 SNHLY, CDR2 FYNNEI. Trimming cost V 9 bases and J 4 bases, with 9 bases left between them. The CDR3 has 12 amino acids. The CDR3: CARATSTGELFF. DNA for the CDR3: TGTGCCAGGGCGACGTCCACCGGGGAGCTGTTTTTT.

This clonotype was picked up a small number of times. The CDR3, as DNA: TGTGCCAGCAGCCGGCCTGACAGGGGGGAGACTGAAGCTTTCTTT. It encodes CASSRPDRGETEAFF. The chain has TRBV7-6 and TRBJ1-1, with 9 bases fitting TRBD1. Unmatched junction bases numbered 9, after V lost 5 bases and J lost 5 bases. Germline V CDR1 and CDR2: SGHVS, FNYEAQ. This CDR3 spans 15 amino acids.

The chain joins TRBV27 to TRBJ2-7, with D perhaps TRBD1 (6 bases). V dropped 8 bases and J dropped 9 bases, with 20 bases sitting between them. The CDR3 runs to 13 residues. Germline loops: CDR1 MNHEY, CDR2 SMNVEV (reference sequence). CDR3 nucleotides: TGTGCCAGCGCAGGACAGTCCCCAAAGGGGCAGTACTTC. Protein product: CASAGQSPKGQYF.

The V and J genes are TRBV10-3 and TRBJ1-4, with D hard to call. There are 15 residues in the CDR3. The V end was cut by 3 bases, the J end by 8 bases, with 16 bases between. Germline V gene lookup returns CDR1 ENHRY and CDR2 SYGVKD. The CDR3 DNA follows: TGTGCCATCAGTGACCCCGGACCCACACGGGAAAAACTGTTTTTT. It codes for CAISDPGPTREKLFF.

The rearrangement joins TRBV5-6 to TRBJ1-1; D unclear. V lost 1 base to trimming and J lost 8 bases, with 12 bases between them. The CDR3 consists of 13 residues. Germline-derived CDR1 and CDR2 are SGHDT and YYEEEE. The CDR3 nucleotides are TGTGCCAGCAGCTTGTTGATGGGTCCCGAAGCTTTCTTT. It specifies CASSLLMGPEAFF. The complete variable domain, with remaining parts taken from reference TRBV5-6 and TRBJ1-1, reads DAGVTQSPTHLIKTRGQQVTLRCSPKSGHDTVSWYQQALGQGPQFIFQYYEEEERQRGNFPDRFSGHQFPNYSSELNVNALLLGDSALYLCASSLLMGPEAFFGQGTRLTVV.

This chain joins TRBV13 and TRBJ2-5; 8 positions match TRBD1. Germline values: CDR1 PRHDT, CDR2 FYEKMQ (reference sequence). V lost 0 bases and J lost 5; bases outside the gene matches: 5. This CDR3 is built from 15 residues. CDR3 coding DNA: TGTGCCAGCAGCTTAGGTGGACAGGGATACGAGACCCAGTACTTC. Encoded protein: CASSLGGQGYETQYF.

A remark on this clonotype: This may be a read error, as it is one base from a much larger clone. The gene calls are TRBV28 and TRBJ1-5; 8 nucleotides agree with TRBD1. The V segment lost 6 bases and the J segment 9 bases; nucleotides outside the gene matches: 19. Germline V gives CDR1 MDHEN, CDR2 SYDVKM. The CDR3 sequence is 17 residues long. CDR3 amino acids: CASSSSDPDRGRSPQHF. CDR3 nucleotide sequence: TGTGCCAGCAGCTCCTCCGACCCCGACAGGGGACGATCGCCCCAGCATTTT.

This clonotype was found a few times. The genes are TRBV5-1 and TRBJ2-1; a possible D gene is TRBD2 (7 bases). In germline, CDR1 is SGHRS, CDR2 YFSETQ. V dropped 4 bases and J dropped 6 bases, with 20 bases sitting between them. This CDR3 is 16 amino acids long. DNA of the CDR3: TGCGCCAGCAGCCCGCCTTACAGGGAGGGGGTCAATGAGCAGTTCTTC. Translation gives CASSPPYREGVNEQFF.

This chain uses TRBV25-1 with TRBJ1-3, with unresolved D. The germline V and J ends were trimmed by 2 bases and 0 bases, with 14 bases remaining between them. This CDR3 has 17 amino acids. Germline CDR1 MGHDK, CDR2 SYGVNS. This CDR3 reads CASSELEARSSGNTIYF. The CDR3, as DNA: TGTGCCAGCAGTGAACTGGAGGCCAGAAGCTCTGGAAACACCATATATTTT.

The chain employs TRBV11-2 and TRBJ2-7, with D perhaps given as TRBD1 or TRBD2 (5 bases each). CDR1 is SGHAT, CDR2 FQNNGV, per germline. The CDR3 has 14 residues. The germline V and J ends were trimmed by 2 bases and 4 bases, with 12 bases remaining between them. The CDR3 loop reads CASSLSWDRYEQYV. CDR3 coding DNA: TGTGCCAGCAGCTTAAGTTGGGACCGGTACGAGCAGTACGTC.

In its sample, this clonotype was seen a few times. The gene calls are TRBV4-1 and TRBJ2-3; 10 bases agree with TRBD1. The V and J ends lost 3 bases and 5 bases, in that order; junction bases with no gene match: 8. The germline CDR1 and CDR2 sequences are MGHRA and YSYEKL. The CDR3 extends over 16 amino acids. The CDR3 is CASSQGTGVLGDTQYF. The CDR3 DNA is TGCGCCAGCAGCCAGGGGACAGGGGTCCTGGGAGATACGCAGTATTTT.

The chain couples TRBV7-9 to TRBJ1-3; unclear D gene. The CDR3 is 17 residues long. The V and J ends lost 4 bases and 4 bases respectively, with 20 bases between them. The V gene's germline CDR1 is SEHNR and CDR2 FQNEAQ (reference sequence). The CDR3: CASSSSLSREKGNTIYF. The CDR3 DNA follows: TGTGCCAGCAGCTCCTCTTTAAGTCGCGAGAAAGGAAACACCATATATTTT.

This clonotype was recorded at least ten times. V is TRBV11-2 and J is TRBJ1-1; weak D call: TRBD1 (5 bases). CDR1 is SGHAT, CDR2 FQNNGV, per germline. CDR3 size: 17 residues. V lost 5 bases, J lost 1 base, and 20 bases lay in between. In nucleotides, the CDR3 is TGTGCCAGCAGCCCATACCAGGGAGAAGGACAGAACACTGAAGCTTTCTTT. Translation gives CASSPYQGEGQNTEAFF.

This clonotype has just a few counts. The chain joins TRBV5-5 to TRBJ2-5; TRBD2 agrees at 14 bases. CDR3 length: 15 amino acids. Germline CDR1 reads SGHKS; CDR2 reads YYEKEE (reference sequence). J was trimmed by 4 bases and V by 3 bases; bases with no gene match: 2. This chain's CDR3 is CASSSGTSGGETQYF. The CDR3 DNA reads TGTGCCAGCAGCTCCGGGACTAGCGGGGGAGAGACCCAGTACTTC.

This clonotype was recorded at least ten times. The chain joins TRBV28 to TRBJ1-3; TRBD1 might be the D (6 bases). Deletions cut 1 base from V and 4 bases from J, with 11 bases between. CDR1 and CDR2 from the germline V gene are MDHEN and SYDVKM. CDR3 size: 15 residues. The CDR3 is CASSLYAGAGNTIYF. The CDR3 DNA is TGTGCCAGCAGTTTATATGCAGGGGCCGGAAACACCATATATTTT.

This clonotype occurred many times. CDR3 region: CASSGEADGGSSNEQFF. In nucleotides, the CDR3 is TGTGCCAGCAGTGGCGAGGCAGACGGAGGGTCGTCCAATGAGCAGTTCTTC. The J gene is TRBJ2-1, the V gene TRBV6-1, with TRBD2 as a possible D gene (6 bases). The germline gives CDR1 MNHNS, CDR2 SASEGT. V gave up 4 bases and J gave up 6 bases, with 22 bases separating them. The CDR3 has 17 amino acids.

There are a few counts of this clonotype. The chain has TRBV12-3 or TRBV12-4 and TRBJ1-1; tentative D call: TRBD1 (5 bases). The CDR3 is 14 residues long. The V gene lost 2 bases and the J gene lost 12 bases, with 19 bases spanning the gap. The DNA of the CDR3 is TGTGCCAGCAGTTTATCGGTCGGGGGGATTGATTCTTTCTTT. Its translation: CASSLSVGGIDSFF.